This entry lists 24 T cell receptor beta chains sequenced from one sample in a study of graft-versus-host responses after intestinal transplantation. Here immunoSEQ multiplex PCR was the method, and the copy in TCRdb shows in-frame clones only, minus some. Counted here are fewer than 110,000 clones, 93% occurring once; the ten biggest clones make up 1% to 1.5%. These receptors have no known antigen. The sample was unstimulated CD8+ T cells sorted from spleen or lymph node cells, taken before intestinal transplant. All receptors derive from a human donor who received an intestinal transplant.

V usage is TRBV2 and J usage is TRBJ2-7, with 11 bases identical to TRBD2. The CDR3 consists of 17 residues. Germline trimming cut 10 bases from V and 0 bases from J; bases unmatched to any gene: 14. Germline V gene lookup returns CDR1 SNHLY and CDR2 FYNNEI. Written as DNA, the CDR3 is TGTGCCAACAGCCCCCACGAACTAGCGGGGGCCTCCTACGAGCAGTACTTC. Its translation is CANSPHELAGASYEQYF.

The chain joins TRBV7-9 to TRBJ2-5, with a tentative D call TRBD1 (6 bases). The DNA end is a closer match to TRBJ2-7, so the J assignment may be wrong. CDR3 length: 14 amino acids. In germline, CDR1 is SEHNR, CDR2 FQNEAQ (reference sequence). In DNA form, the CDR3 reads TGTGCCAGCAGCTCCGGGACAACATTTTACGAGCAGTACTTC. Encoded protein: CASSSGTTFYEQYF.

The chain couples TRBV27 to TRBJ2-1; 7 positions agree with TRBD2. The V segment lost 2 bases and the J segment 0 bases; nucleotides outside the gene matches: 1. The CDR3 runs to 15 residues. CDR1 and CDR2 (germline): MNHEY, SMNVEV (reference sequence). The chain's CDR3 is CASSLGGSSYNEQFF. The CDR3 bases are TGTGCCAGCAGTTTAGGCGGGAGCTCCTACAATGAGCAGTTCTTC.

The chain carries TRBV20-1 and TRBJ2-1, with D perhaps being TRBD1 or TRBD2 (5 bases each). V was clipped by 6 bases and J by 6 bases, with 9 bases between them. CDR3 length equals 11 residues. CDR1 and CDR2 from the germline V gene are DFQATT and SNEGSKA (reference sequence). The CDR3: CSASRGNEQFF. In nucleotides, the CDR3 is TGCAGTGCCTCGAGGGGCAATGAGCAGTTCTTC.

The genes are TRBV5-6 and TRBJ2-3; 7 bases agree with TRBD2. CDR1 is SGHDT and CDR2 is YYEEEE in the germline V gene. With 0 bases clipped from V and 4 bases from J, the junction kept 8 bases outside the gene matches. The CDR3 consists of 16 residues. The DNA for the CDR3 is TGTGCCAGCAGCTTGGCGGTCCAGCGGGGCGCAGATACGCAGTATTTT. Translating gives CASSLAVQRGADTQYF.

The genes are TRBV11-2 and TRBJ2-6; D uncertain. The CDR3 has 16 amino acids. From germline, CDR1 is SGHAT and CDR2 FQNNGV. V lost 5 bases and J lost 0, with 11 bases in between. The CDR3 DNA sequence: TGTGCCAGCAGCAGCCTGATGAGCTCTGGGGCCAACGTCCTGACTTTC. Protein sequence: CASSSLMSSGANVLTF.

V gene TRBV10-2 combines with J gene TRBJ2-7; D unresolved. Germline CDR1 reads WSHSY; CDR2 reads SAAADI. The V and J ends lost 3 bases and 0 bases respectively, with 9 bases between them. The CDR3 consists of 14 residues. CDR3 residues: CASSEWVPSYEQYF. In DNA, the CDR3 is TGCGCCAGCAGTGAATGGGTACCCTCCTACGAGCAGTACTTC.

The CDR3 reads CASTFILRFALEQPFNTEAFF. The CDR3 bases are TGTGCCAGCACGTTTATATTACGGTTCGCCCTGGAACAACCGTTTAACACTGAAGCTTTCTTT. The chain employs TRBV2 and TRBJ1-1; D gene ambiguous. V dropped 7 bases and J dropped 2 bases, with 35 bases sitting between them. The germline V gene has CDR1 SNHLY and CDR2 FYNNEI. The CDR3 totals 21 residues. Filled out from reference TRBV2 and TRBJ1-1, the complete variable domain reads EPEVTQTPSHQVTQMGQEVILRCVPISNHLYFYWYRQILGQKVEFLVSFYNNEISEKSEIFDDQFSVERPDGSNFTLKIRSTKLEDSAMYFCASTFILRFALEQPFNTEAFFGQGTRLTVV.

This sequence joins TRBV11-2 and TRBJ2-1, with TRBD2 identical over 9 bases. The CDR3 is 13 residues long. CDR1 is SGHAT, CDR2 FQNNGV, per germline. After removal of 9 bases from V and 8 bases from J, the junction contained 8 bases not matched to a gene. This CDR3 reads CARPQRGEDEQFF. The CDR3 nucleotides are TGTGCCAGACCTCAGCGGGGGGAGGATGAGCAGTTCTTC.

The chain has TRBV30 and TRBJ1-3; D remains ambiguous. The CDR3 contains 12 residues. Germline CDR1 and CDR2: GTSNPN and SVGIG (reference sequence). V gave up 5 bases and J gave up 0 bases, with 5 bases separating them. Here the CDR3 DNA reads TGTGCCTGGGGTGACTCTGGAAACACCATATATTTT. This encodes CAWGDSGNTIYF.

This chain uses TRBV13 with TRBJ2-7, with a tentative D call TRBD1 (6 bases). The CDR3 length is 14 residues. V lost 3 bases, J lost 3 bases, and 12 bases lay in between. Germline V gene data show CDR1 as PRHDT and CDR2 as FYEKMQ (reference sequence). The CDR3 DNA reads as TGTGCCAGCAGCTTTCGCCAGGGGAACTACGAGCAGTACTTC. This encodes CASSFRQGNYEQYF.

This clone was counted a few times. The chain has TRBV7-9 and TRBJ2-7; 7 positions match TRBD1. This CDR3 has 14 residues. Germline assignment: CDR1 SEHNR and CDR2 FQNEAQ (reference sequence). After removal of 5 bases from V and 3 bases from J, the junction contained 7 bases not matched to a gene. CDR3 protein: CASSPRQGSYEQYF. CDR3 in DNA: TGTGCCAGCAGCCCCAGACAGGGCAGCTACGAGCAGTACTTC. The full variable domain, rest sourced from reference TRBV7-9 and TRBJ2-7, is DTGVSQNPRHKITKRGQNVTFRCDPISEHNRLYWYRQTLGQGPEFLTYFQNEAQLEKSRLLSDRFSAERPKGSFSTLEIQRTEQGDSAMYLCASSPRQGSYEQYFGPGTRLTVT.

The chain recombines TRBV11-2 with TRBJ1-6; D is unclear. The germline V gene encodes CDR1 SGHAT and CDR2 FQNNGV. V lost 5 bases and J 1 base, leaving 21 bases between the germline ends. The CDR3 consists of 19 residues. CDR3 loop: CASSPALARYMSYNSPLHF. Here the CDR3 DNA reads TGTGCCAGCAGCCCCGCCCTCGCCAGGTACATGTCCTATAATTCACCCCTCCACTTT.

CDR3 in DNA: TGTGCCAGCAGCCCCGCCGGGTCGGGCTACACCTTC. Its protein product is CASSPAGSGYTF. The rearrangement uses TRBV5-6 and TRBJ1-2; D call uncertain. The V end lost 4 bases, the J end lost 8 bases, and 12 bases lay between the germline ends. This CDR3 has 12 amino acids. The germline gives CDR1 SGHDT, CDR2 YYEEEE.

V usage is TRBV9 and J usage is TRBJ2-7; TRBD1 agrees at 7 bases. This CDR3 has 15 residues. The V gene's germline CDR1 is SGDLS and CDR2 YYNGEE. The V and J ends lost 4 bases and 1 base, in that order; junction bases with no gene match: 8. CDR3: CASSSTGSGSYEQYF. The CDR3 bases are TGTGCCAGCAGCTCGACAGGGTCCGGGTCCTACGAGCAGTACTTC.

The genes are TRBV6-1 and TRBJ2-3; a possible D gene is TRBD2 (7 bases). The CDR3 length is 15 residues. Per germline, CDR1 MNHNS and CDR2 SASEGT. Trimming took off 8 bases at V and 6 bases at J, with 21 bases between the two ends. The CDR3 region is CASSLLRGGRDTQYF. The DNA for the CDR3 is TGTGCCAGCTCCCTCCTGAGGGGGGGAAGGGATACGCAGTATTTT.

The rearrangement links TRBV11-2 to TRBJ1-2; TRBD1 matches 8 bases. This CDR3 has 14 residues. V shed 4 bases, J shed 4 bases, and the junction held 5 bases outside the gene matches. The V gene's germline CDR1 is SGHAT and CDR2 FQNNGV. CDR3: CASSSSDRVYGYTF. The CDR3 bases are TGTGCCAGCAGCTCCTCGGACAGGGTCTATGGCTACACCTTC.

The chain uses TRBV13 and TRBJ1-2; D possibly corresponds to TRBD1 (6 bases). Germline CDR1 reads PRHDT; CDR2 reads FYEKMQ (reference sequence). This CDR3 region has 16 residues. The V end was cut by 5 bases, the J end by 3 bases, with 19 bases between. DNA for the CDR3: TGTGCCAGCAGCCCCCTCGGGGGCGGTAGTGACTATGGCTACACCTTC. Its protein product is CASSPLGGGSDYGYTF.

The chain couples TRBV19 to TRBJ2-1; D remains ambiguous. Trimming shortened V by 3 bases and J by 7 bases, and 7 bases separated the two germline ends. The CDR3 is 12 residues long. Germline CDR1 and CDR2: LNHDA and SQIVND (reference sequence). The CDR3 protein is CASSMAVNEQFF. CDR3 nucleotides: TGTGCCAGTAGTATGGCGGTTAATGAGCAGTTCTTC.

The chain carries TRBV7-9 and TRBJ1-6; D is ambiguous. The length of the CDR3 is 15 residues. V gave up 1 base and J gave up 0 bases, with 4 bases separating them. Germline CDR1 and CDR2: SEHNR and FQNEAQ (reference sequence). CDR3 sequence (DNA): TGTGCCAGCAGCTTAGTCAGCTCCTATAATTCACCCCTCCACTTT. This sequence encodes CASSLVSSYNSPLHF.

Of note for this clone: In the same sample, other DNA sequences code for this CDR3. The rearrangement links TRBV5-4 to TRBJ2-1; no reliable D call. Trimming stripped 2 bases from V and 8 bases from J, with 5 bases between. The germline CDR1 and CDR2 sequences are SGHNT and YYREEE (reference sequence). This CDR3 is 11 amino acids long. CDR3 in amino acids: CASSFGYEQFF. CDR3 bases: TGTGCCAGCAGCTTTGGGTATGAGCAGTTCTTC.

The rearrangement joins TRBV10-1 to TRBJ1-1; D is uncertain. The V gene lost 4 bases and the J gene lost 1 base, with 7 bases spanning the gap. Germline V gives CDR1 WNHNN, CDR2 SYGVQD (reference sequence). This CDR3 region has 13 residues. The CDR3 nucleotides are TGCGCCAGCAGTGTGACGGCGAACACTGAAGCTTTCTTT. It is translated as CASSVTANTEAFF.

The chain carries TRBV4-1 and TRBJ1-1, with 8 bases lining up with TRBD1. CDR3 length: 15 amino acids. The germline V gene encodes CDR1 MGHRA and CDR2 YSYEKL. J gave up 4 bases and V 4 bases, and 8 bases lay outside the gene matches. CDR3 in DNA: TGCGCCAGCAGCCTCTCGAGGACAGGGCTCACTGAAGCTTTCTTT. Its translation is CASSLSRTGLTEAFF.

This clone was recorded once. CDR3 in amino acids: CASSGAGVEETQYF. CDR3 sequence (DNA): TGTGCCAGCAGTGGTGCAGGGGTGGAAGAGACCCAGTACTTC. The chain joins TRBV2 to TRBJ2-5; D possibly corresponds to TRBD1 (6 bases). The germline V gene encodes CDR1 SNHLY and CDR2 FYNNEI. Between the trimmed V and J ends, which lost 4 bases and 3 bases, there was a span of 12 bases. The CDR3 is 14 amino acids.